This T cell receptor beta chain is from a study of blood T cell repertoires in COVID-19. At the level of the study: Whether acute or convalescent, the COVID-19 samples came from the United States, Italy and Spain.

The CDR3 runs 16 residues. The germline gives CDR1 SGDLS, CDR2 YYNGEE. J lost 2 bases, V lost 3 bases, and 10 bases had no gene match. The Seattle patients joined while their infection was active and were tracked longitudinally afterward. Source study methods: Cell counts per sample came from amplifying reference gene primers. Using immunoSEQ multiplex PCR, the repertoire was profiled, and TCRdb retains in-frame clones only, with some absent. The V and J calls and clone size are taken from that table; D and trimming were inferred from the DNA. The profile covers 200,000 to 250,000 clones, with 65% to 90% appearing a single time and about 2.4% taken by the ten largest.

The genes are TRBV9 and TRBJ1-1, with 7 positions matching TRBD1. This receptor was obtained from a woman in her 70s with COVID-19, enrolled during active disease. The specimen was peripheral blood. CDR3 bases: TGTGCCAGCAGCGCCGCCGGGACAGCATCTAACACTGAAGCTTTCTTT. It encodes CASSAAGTASNTEAFF.